The source of this T cell receptor beta chain is a study of beta chain features in type 1 diabetes. Germline CDR1 is LGHNT and CDR2 is FRNRAP. Trimming removed 5 bases at V and 0 bases at J, with 8 bases between. This CDR3 is built from 14 residues. Cell sorting via CD45RO/CCR7/CD25/CD127/CD95/CD27 was performed to obtain CD4+ naive, central memory, regulatory and stem cell-like memory cells. The isolated RNA, all of it, was reverse transcribed, so expressed TCRB transcripts were what got sequenced. Only in-frame clones appear in the TCRdb table, and some are missing; sequencing was by immunoSEQ multiplex PCR. In the table there are 300,000 to 450,000 clones, about 19% of which are singletons. This clone was counted between two and nine times.

The gene calls are TRBV12-5 and TRBJ2-1; no firm D call. The sequence came from a woman between 18 and 29 years old in good health. The sequenced sample consisted of naive CD4+ T cells from blood. CDR3 residues: CASGEESSYNEQFF. The CDR3 DNA reads TGTGCTAGTGGTGAAGAGAGCTCCTACAATGAGCAGTTCTTC.